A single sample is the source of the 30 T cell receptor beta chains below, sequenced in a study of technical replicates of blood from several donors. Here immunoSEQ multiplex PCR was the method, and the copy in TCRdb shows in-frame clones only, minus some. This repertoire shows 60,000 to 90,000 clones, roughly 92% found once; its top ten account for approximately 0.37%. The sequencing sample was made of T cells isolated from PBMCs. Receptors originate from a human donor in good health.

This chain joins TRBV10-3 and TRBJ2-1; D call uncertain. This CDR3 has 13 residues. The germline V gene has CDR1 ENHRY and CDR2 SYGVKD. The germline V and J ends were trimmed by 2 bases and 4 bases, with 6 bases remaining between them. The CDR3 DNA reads TGTGCCATCAGTGAGGGGCAGTACAATGAGCAGTTCTTC. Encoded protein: CAISEGQYNEQFF.

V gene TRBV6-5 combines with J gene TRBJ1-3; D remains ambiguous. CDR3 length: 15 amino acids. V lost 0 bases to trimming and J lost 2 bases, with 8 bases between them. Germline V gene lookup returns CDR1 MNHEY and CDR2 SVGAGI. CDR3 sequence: CASSYSDGAGNTIYF. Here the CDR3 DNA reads TGTGCCAGCAGTTACTCGGACGGGGCTGGAAACACCATATATTTT.

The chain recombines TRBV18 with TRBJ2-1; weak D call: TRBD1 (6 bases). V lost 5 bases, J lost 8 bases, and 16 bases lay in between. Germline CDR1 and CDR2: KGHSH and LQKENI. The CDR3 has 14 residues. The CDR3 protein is CASSLGAGVDEQFF. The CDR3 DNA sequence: TGTGCCAGCTCATTAGGGGCAGGGGTGGATGAGCAGTTCTTC.

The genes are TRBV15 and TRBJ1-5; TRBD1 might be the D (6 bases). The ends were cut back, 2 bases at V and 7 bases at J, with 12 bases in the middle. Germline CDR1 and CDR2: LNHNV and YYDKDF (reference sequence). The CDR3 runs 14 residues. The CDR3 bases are TGTGCCACCAGCAGACTTACAGGGAACCAGCCCCAGCATTTT. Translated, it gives CATSRLTGNQPQHF.

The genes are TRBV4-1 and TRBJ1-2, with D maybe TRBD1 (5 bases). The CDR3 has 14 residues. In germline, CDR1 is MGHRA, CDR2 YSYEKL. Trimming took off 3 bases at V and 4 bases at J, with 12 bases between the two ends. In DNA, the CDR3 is TGCGCCAGCAGCCACCTATTGGACATCTATGGCTACACCTTC. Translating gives CASSHLLDIYGYTF.

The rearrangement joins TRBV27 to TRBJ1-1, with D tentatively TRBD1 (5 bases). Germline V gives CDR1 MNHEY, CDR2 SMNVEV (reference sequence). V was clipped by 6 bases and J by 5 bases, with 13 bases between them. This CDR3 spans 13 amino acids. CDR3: CASRLGGSTEAFF. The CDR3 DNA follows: TGTGCCAGCAGGCTGGGGGGTTCAACTGAAGCTTTCTTT.

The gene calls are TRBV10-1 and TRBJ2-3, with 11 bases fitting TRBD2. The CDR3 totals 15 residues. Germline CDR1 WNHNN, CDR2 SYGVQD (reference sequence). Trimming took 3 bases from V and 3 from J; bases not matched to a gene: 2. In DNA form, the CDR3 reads TGCGCCAGCAGTGAAGGACTAGCGGGTACAGATACGCAGTATTTT. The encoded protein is CASSEGLAGTDTQYF.

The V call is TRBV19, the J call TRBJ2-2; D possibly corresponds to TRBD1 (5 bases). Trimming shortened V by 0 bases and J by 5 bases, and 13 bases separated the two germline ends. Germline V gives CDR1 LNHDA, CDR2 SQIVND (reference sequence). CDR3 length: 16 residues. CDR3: CASSIDSQGWTGELFF. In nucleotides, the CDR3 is TGTGCCAGTAGTATAGATTCTCAGGGTTGGACCGGGGAGCTGTTTTTT.

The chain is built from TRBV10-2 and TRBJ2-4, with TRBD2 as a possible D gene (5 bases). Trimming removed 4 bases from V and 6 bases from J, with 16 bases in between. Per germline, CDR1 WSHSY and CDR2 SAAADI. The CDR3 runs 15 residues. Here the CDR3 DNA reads TGCGCCAGCAGTGGGGGTCGAGCGGCGGTAAACATTCAGTACTTC. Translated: CASSGGRAAVNIQYF.

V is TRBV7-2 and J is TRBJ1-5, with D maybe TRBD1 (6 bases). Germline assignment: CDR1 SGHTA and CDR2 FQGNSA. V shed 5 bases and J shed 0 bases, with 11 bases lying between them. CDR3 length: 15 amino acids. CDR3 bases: TGTGCCAGCAGCGTACAGGGTCTTAGCAATCAGCCCCAGCATTTT. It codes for CASSVQGLSNQPQHF. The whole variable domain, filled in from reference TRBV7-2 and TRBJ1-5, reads GAGVSQSPSNKVTEKGKDVELRCDPISGHTALYWYRQSLGQGLEFLIYFQGNSAPDKSGLPSDRFSAERTGGSVSTLTIQRTQQEDSAVYLCASSVQGLSNQPQHFGDGTRLSIL.

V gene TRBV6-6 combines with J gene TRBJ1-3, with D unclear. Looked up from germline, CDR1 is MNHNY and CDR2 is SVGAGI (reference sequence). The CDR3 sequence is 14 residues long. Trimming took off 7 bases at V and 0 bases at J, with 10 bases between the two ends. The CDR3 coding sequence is TGTGCCAGCATCTCCTCGAGCTCTGGAAACACCATATATTTT. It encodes CASISSSSGNTIYF.

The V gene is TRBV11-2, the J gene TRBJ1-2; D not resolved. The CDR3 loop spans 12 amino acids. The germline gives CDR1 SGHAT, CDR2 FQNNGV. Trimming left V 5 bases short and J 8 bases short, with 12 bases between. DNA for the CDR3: TGTGCCAGCAGCACCACGCTGGCCGGCTACACCTTC. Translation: CASSTTLAGYTF.

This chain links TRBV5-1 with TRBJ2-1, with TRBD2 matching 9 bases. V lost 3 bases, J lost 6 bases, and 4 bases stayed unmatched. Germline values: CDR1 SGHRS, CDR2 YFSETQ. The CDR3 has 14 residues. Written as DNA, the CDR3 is TGCGCCAGCAGCTGGGGACTAGCAGGCAATGAGCAGTTCTTC. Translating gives CASSWGLAGNEQFF.

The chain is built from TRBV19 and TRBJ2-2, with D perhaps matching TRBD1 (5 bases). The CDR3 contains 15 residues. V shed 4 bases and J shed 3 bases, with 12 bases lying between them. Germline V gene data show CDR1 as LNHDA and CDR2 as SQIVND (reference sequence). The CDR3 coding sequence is TGTGCCAGTAGTAGCACACCAGGGTACACCGGGGAGCTGTTTTTT. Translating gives CASSSTPGYTGELFF.

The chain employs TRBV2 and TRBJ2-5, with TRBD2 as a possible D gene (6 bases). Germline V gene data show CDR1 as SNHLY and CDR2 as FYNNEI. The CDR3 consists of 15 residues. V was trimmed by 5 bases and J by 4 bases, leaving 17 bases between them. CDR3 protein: CASSSSAGTLETQYF. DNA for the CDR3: TGTGCCAGCAGTTCCTCCGCGGGGACTTTAGAGACCCAGTACTTC.

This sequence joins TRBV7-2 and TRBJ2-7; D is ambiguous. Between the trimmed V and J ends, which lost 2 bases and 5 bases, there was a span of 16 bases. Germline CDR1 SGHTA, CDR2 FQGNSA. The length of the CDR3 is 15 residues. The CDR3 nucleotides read TGTGCCAGCAGCTTATTAGGCAGGCGAAGTCACGAGCAGTACTTC. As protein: CASSLLGRRSHEQYF.

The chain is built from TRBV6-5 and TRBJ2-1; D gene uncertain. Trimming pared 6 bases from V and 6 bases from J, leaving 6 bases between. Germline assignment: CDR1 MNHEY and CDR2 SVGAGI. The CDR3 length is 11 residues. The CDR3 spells CASSASNEQFF. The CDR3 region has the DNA TGTGCCAGCAGCGCGAGCAATGAGCAGTTCTTC.

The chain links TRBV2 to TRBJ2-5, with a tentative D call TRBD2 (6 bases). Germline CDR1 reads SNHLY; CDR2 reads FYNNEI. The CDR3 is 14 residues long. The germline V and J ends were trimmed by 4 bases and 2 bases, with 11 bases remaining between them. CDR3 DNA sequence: TGTGCCAGCAGTGCGTCTAGCGTACAAGAGACCCAGTACTTC. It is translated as CASSASSVQETQYF.

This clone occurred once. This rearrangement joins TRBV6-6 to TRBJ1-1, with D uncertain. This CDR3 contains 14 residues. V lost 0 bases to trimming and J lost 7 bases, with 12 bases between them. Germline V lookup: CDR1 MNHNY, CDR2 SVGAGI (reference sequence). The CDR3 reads CASSYSLMAVEAFF. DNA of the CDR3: TGTGCCAGCAGTTACTCGCTTATGGCTGTTGAAGCTTTCTTT.

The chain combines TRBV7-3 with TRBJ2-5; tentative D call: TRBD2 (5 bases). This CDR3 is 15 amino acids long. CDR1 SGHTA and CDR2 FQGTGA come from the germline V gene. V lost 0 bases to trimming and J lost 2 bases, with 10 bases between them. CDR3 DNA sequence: TGTGCCAGCAGCTTAACCGGGCTAGCACAAGAGACCCAGTACTTC. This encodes CASSLTGLAQETQYF.

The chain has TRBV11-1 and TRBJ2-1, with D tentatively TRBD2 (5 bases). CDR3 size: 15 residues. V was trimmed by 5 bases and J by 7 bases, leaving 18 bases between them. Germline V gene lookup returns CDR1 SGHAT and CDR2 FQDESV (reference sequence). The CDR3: CASSRPGSQRNEQFF. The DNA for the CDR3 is TGTGCCAGCAGCCGACCGGGAAGCCAAAGGAATGAGCAGTTCTTC.

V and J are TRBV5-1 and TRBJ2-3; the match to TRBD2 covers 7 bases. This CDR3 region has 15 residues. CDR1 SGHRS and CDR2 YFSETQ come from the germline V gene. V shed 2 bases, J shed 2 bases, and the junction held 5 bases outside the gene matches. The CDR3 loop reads CASSFVAGTTDTQYF. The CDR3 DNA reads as TGCGCCAGCAGCTTTGTAGCGGGCACCACAGATACGCAGTATTTT.

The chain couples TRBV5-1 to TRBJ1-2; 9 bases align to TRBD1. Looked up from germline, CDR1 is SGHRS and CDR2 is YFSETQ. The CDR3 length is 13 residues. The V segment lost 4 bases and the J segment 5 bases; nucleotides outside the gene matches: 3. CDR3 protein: CASSLDRGYGYTF. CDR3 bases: TGCGCCAGCAGCCTTGACAGGGGGTATGGCTACACCTTC.

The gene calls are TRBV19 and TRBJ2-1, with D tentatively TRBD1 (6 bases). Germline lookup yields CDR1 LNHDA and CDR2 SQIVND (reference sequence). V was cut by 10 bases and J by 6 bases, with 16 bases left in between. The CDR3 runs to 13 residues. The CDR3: CATLLSRGNEQFF. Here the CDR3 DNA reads TGTGCCACTCTCCTGAGCAGGGGCAATGAGCAGTTCTTC.

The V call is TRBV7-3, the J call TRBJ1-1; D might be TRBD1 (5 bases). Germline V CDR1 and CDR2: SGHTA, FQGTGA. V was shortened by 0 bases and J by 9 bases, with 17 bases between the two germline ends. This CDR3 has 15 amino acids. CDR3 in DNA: TGTGCCAGCAGCTTAACCCCAGCGACGGGGGATCAAGCTTTCTTT. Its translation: CASSLTPATGDQAFF.

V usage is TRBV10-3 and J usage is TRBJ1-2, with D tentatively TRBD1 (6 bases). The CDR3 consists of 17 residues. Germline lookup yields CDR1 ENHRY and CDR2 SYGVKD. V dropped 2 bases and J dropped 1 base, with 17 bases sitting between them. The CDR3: CAISERMVDRDNYGYTF. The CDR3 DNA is TGTGCCATCAGTGAGAGGATGGTGGACAGAGATAACTATGGCTACACCTTC.

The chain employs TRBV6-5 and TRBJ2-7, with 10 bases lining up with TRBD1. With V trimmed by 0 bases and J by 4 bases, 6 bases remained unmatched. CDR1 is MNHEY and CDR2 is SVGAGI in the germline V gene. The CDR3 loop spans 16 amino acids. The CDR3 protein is CASSYSMGQGIYEQYF. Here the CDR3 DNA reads TGTGCCAGCAGTTACTCGATGGGACAGGGGATTTACGAGCAGTACTTC.

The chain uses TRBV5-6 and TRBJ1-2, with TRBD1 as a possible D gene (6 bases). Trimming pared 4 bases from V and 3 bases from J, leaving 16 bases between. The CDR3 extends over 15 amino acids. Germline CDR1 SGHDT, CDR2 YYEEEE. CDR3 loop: CASSPWTELYYGYTF. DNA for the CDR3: TGTGCCAGCAGCCCCTGGACAGAACTATACTATGGCTACACCTTC.

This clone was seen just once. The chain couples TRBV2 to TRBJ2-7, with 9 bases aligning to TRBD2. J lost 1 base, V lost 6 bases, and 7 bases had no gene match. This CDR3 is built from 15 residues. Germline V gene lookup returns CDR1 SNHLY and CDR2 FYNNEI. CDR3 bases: TGTGCCAGCAGGGGAACTAGCGGGCTATCCTACGAGCAGTACTTC. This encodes CASRGTSGLSYEQYF. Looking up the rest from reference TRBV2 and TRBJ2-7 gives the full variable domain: EPEVTQTPSHQVTQMGQEVILRCVPISNHLYFYWYRQILGQKVEFLVSFYNNEISEKSEIFDDQFSVERPDGSNFTLKIRSTKLEDSAMYFCASRGTSGLSYEQYFGPGTRLTVT.

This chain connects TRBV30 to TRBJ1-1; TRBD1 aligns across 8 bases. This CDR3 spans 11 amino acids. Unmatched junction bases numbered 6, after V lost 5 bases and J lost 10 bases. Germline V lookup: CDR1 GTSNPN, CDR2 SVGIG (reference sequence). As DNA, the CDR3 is TGTGCCTGGGAGGACAGGGTACGAGCTTTCTTT. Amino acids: CAWEDRVRAFF.